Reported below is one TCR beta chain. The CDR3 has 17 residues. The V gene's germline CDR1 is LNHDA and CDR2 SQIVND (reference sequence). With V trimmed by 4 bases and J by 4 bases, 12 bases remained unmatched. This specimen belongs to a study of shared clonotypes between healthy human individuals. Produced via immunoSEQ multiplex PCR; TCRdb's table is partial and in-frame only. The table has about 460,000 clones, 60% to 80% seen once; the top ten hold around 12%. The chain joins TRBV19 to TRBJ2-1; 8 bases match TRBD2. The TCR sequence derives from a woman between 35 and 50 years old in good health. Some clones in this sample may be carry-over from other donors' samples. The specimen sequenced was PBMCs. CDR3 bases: TGTGCCAGTAGTACCTTTTTAACTAGCGGACCGTACAATGAGCAGTTCTTC. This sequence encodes CASSTFLTSGPYNEQFF.